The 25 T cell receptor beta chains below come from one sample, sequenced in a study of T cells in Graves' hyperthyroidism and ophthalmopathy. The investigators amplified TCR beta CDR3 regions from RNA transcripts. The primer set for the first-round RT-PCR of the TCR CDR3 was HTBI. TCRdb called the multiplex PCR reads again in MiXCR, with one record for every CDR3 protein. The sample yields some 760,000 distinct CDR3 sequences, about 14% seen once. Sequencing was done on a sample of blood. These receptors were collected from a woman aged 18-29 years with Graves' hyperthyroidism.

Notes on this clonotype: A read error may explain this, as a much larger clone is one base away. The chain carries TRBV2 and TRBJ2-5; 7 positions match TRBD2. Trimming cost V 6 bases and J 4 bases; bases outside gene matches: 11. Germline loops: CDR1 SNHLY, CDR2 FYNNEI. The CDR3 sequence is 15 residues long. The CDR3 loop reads CASSREKRDRETQYF. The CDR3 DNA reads TGTGCCAGCAGCCGCGAAAAGCGGGACCGAGAGACCCAGTACTTC.

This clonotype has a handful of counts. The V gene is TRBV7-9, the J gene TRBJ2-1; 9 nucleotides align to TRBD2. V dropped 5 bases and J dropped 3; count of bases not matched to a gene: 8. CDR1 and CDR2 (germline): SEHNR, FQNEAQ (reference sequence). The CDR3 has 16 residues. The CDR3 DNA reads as TGTGCCAGCAGCAGCCCTATGACTAGCGGCTACAATGAGCAGTTCTTC. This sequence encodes CASSSPMTSGYNEQFF.

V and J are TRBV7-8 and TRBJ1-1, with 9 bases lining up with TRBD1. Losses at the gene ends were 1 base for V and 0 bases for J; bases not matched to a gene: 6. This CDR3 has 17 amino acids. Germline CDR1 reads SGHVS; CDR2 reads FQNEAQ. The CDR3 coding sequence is TGTGCCAGCAGCTTAGGAGGGACAGGGCGGATGAACACTGAAGCTTTCTTT. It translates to CASSLGGTGRMNTEAFF.

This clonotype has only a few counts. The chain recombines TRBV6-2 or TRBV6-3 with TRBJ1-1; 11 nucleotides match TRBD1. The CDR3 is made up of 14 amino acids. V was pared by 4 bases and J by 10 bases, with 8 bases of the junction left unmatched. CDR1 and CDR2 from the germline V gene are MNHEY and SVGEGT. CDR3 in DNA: TGTGCCAGCAGTTGGACAGGGGGCGCCTCTCGAGCTTTCTTT. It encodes CASSWTGGASRAFF.

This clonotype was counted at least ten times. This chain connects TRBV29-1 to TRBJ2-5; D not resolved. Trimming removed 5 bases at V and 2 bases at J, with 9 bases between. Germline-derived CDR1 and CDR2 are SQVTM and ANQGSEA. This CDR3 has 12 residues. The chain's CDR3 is CSVPWVQETQYF. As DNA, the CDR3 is TGCAGCGTTCCCTGGGTTCAAGAGACCCAGTACTTC. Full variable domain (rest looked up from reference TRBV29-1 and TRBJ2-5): SAVISQKPSRDICQRGTSLTIQCQVDSQVTMMFWYRQQPGQSLTLIATANQGSEATYESGFVIDKFPISRPNLTFSTLTVSNMSPEDSSIYLCSVPWVQETQYFGPGTRLLVL.

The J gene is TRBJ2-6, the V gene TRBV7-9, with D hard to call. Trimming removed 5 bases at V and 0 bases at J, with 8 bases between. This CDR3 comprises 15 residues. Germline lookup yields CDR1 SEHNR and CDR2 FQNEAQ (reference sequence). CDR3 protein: CASSGAISGANVLTF. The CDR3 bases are TGTGCCAGCAGCGGTGCTATCTCTGGGGCCAACGTCCTGACTTTC.

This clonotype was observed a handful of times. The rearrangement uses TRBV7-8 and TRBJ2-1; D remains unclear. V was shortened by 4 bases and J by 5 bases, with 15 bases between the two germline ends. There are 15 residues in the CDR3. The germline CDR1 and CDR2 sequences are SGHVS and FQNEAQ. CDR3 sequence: CASSSPRLTNNEQFF. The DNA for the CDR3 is TGTGCCAGCAGCTCGCCCCGTCTAACCAACAATGAGCAGTTCTTC.

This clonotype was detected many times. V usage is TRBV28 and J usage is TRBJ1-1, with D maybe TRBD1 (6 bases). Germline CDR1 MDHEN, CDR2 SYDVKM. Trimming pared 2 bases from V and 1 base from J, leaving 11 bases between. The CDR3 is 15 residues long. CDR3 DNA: TGTGCCAGCAGTTTACGGGAGGGGGGGAACACTGAAGCTTTCTTT. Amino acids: CASSLREGGNTEAFF.

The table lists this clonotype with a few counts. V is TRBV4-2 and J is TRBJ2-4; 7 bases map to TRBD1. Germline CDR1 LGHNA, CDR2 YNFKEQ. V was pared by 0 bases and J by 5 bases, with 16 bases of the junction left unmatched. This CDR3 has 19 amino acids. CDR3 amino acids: CASSQEDGFEGAVENIQYF. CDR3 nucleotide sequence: TGTGCCAGCAGCCAAGAGGATGGCTTCGAGGGGGCGGTCGAAAACATTCAGTACTTC.

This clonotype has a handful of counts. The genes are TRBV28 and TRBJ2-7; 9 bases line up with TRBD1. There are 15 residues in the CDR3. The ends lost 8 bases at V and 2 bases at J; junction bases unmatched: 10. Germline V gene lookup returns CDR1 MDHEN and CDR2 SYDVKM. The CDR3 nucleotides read TGTGCCAGCCTCCGCCGGGACAGGGAGACCTACGAGCAGTACTTC. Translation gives CASLRRDRETYEQYF.

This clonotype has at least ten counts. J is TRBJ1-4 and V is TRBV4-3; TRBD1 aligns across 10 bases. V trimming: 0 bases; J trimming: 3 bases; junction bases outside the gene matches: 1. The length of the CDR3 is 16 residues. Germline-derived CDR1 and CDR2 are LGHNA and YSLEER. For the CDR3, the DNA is TGCGCCAGCAGCCAAGATGACAGGGGGCCTAATGAAAAACTGTTTTTT. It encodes CASSQDDRGPNEKLFF.

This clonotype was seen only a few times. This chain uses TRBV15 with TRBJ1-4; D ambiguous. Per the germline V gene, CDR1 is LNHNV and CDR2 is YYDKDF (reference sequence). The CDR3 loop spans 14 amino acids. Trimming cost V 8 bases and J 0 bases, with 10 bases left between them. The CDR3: CATSFGTTNEKLFF. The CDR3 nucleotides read TGTGCCACCTCCTTCGGGACAACTAATGAAAAACTGTTTTTT.

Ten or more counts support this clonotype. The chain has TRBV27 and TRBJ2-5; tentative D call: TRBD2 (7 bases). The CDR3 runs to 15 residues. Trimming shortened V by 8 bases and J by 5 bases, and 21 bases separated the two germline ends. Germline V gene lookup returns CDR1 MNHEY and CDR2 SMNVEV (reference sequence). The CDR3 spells CASRRTRGSGETQYF. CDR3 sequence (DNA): TGTGCCAGCCGCCGGACTAGGGGGTCGGGGGAGACCCAGTACTTC.

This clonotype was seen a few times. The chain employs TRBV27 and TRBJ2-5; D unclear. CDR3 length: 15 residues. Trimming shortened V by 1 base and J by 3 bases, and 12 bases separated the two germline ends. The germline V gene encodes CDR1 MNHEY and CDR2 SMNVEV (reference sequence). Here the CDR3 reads CASSLYIAPKETQYF. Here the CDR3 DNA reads TGTGCCAGCAGTTTATACATCGCACCGAAAGAGACCCAGTACTTC.

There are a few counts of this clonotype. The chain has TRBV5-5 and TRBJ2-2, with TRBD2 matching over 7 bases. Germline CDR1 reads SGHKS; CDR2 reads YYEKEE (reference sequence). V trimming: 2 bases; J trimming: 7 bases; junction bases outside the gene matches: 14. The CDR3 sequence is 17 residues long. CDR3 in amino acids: CASSLTAGGSWDGELFF. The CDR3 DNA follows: TGTGCCAGCAGCTTAACAGCGGGCGGGAGTTGGGACGGGGAGCTGTTTTTT.

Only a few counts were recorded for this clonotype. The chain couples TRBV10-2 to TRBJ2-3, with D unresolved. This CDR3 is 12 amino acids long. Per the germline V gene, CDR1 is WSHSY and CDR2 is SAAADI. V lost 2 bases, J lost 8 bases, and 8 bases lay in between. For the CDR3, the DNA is TGCGCCAGCAGTGAGGACACCGGTACGCAGTATTTT. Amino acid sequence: CASSEDTGTQYF.

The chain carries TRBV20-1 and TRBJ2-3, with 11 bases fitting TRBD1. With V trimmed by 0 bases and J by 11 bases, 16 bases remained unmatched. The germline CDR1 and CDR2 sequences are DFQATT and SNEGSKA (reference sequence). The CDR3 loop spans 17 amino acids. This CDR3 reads CSARDFSGQGAPGGQYF. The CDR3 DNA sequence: TGCAGTGCTAGAGACTTCAGCGGACAGGGGGCGCCTGGGGGGCAGTATTTT.

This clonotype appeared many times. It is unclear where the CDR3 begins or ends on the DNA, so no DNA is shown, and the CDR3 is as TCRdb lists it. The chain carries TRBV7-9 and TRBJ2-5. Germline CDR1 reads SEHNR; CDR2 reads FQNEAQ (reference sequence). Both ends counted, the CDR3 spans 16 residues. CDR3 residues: CASSPVSAPLWETQYF.

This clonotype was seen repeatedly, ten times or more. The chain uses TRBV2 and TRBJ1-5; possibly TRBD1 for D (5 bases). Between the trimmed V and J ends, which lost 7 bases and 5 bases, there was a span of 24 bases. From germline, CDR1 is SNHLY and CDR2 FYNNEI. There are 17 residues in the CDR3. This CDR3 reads CASTPSGGVRRDQPQHF. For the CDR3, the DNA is TGTGCCAGCACTCCCTCTGGGGGAGTACGGCGAGATCAGCCCCAGCATTTT.

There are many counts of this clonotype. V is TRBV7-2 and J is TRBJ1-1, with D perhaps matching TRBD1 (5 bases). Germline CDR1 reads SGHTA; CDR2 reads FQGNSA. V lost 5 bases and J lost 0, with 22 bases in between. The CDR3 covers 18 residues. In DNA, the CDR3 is TGTGCCAGCAGCCGGCGGTTTGGGACCGAACTCATGAACACTGAAGCTTTCTTT. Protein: CASSRRFGTELMNTEAFF.

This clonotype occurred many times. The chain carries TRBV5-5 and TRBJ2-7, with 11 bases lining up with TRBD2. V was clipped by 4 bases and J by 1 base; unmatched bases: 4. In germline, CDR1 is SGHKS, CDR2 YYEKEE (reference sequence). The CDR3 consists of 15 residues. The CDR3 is CASSPTSGMSYEQYF. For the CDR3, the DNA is TGTGCCAGCAGCCCGACTAGCGGGATGTCCTACGAGCAGTACTTC. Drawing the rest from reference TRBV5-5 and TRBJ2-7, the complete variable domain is DAGVTQSPTHLIKTRGQQVTLRCSPISGHKSVSWYQQVLGQGPQFIFQYYEKEERGRGNFPDRFSARQFPNYSSELNVNALLLGDSALYLCASSPTSGMSYEQYFGPGTRLTVT.

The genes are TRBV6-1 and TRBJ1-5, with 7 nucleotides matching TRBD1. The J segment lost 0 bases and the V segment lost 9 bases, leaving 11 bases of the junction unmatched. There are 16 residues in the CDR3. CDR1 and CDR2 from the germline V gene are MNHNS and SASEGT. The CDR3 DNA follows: TGTGCCAGTGAACGGACAGGAACAAATAGCAATCAGCCCCAGCATTTT. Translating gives CASERTGTNSNQPQHF.

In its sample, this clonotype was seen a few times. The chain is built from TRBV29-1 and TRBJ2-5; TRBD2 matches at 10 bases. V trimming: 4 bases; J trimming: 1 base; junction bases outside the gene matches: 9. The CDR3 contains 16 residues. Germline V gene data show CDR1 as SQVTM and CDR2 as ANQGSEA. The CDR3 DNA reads TGCAGCGTTGTGGGACTAGCGTACCCCTTCCAAGAGACCCAGTACTTC. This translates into CSVVGLAYPFQETQYF.

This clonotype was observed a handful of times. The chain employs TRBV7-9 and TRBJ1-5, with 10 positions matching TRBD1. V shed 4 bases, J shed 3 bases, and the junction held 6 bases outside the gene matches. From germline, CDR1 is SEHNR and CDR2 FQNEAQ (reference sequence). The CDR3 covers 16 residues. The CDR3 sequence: CASSSRDRGDNQPQHF. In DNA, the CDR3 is TGTGCCAGCAGCTCGCGGGACAGGGGAGACAATCAGCCCCAGCATTTT.

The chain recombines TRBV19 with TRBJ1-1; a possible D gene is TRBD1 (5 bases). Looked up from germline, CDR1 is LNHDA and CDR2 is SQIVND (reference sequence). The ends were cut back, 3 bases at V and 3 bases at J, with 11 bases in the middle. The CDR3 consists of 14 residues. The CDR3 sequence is CASSIPGWDTEAFF. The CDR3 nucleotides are TGTGCCAGTAGTATCCCAGGGTGGGACACTGAAGCTTTCTTT.